Listed below are T cell receptor beta chains from one sample, sequenced in a study of blood T cells in healthy people across ages. TCRdb fed the 5' RACE reads into MiXCR, producing one record per CDR3 protein. The profile shows some 1.8 million distinct CDR3 sequences, about two fifths of them singletons. Input material: blood. All receptors derive from a human donor in good health. The CDR3 runs from the conserved cysteine through the conserved F or W. The D gene is left open where the match is weak. Clone size is given for some rows only: seen once, a few or many times, or a class if the clone is expanded.

j_call v_call d_call clone_size cdr3_nt cdr3_aa
TRBJ2-4 TRBV7-2 NA many TGTGCCAGCAGCCGACAGATCGCGGCGAACATTCAGTACTTC CASSRQIAANIQYF
TRBJ2-6 TRBV4-2 TRBD2 NA TGTGCCAGCAGCCAAGGGCGGCTAGCGGGGGGACTAGTTGGGGCCAACGTCCTGACTTTC CASSQGRLAGGLVGANVLTF
TRBJ1-1 TRBV7-8 NA NA TGTGCCAGCAGCTCCCGATGGGTGGTGAACACTGAAGCTTTCTTT CASSSRWVVNTEAFF
TRBJ1-4 TRBV29-1 NA few TGCAGCGTTCCCCGAGGGGCGCTGAATGAAAAACTGTTTTTT CSVPRGALNEKLFF
TRBJ1-6 TRBV29-1 TRBD1 few TGCAGCGTAGGGACAGGGGGCAGGTCACCCCTCCACTTT CSVGTGGRSPLHF
TRBJ1-5 TRBV7-3 NA NA TGTGCCAGCAGCACCGGTGGAGGTCAGCCCCAGCATTTT CASSTGGGQPQHF
TRBJ2-5 TRBV10-3 TRBD1 few TGTGCCACCTCCGAACGGACAGGGGGCAGGGAGACCCAGTACTTC CATSERTGGRETQYF
TRBJ2-3 TRBV5-1 NA NA TGCGCCAGCAGCTTGGACGGACGATCGGGCGCTAGCACAGATACGCAGTATTTT CASSLDGRSGASTDTQYF
TRBJ1-1 TRBV7-8 NA NA TGTGCCAGCAGTCGAACGGGACTGGGGAACACTGAAGCTTTCTTT CASSRTGLGNTEAFF
TRBJ2-2 TRBV29-1 NA few TGCAGCGTGGAAACTGGAGATGGGGGGGCCGGTACCGGGGAGCTGTTTTTT CSVETGDGGAGTGELFF
TRBJ2-5 TRBV29-1 NA NA TGCAGCGTTGGGGACGCGCAAGAGACCCAGTACTTC CSVGDAQETQYF
TRBJ1-2 TRBV29-1 NA few TGCAGCGTTGTGATATGGGGGGAAAACTCCTATGGCTACACCTTC CSVVIWGENSYGYTF
TRBJ2-7 TRBV29-1 NA few TGCAGCGTTGAAGAACAGGGATACGAGCAGTACTTC CSVEEQGYEQYF
TRBJ2-1 TRBV5-1 NA few TGCGCCAGCAGCCAACGCCGACTCCCCTCAGACAATGAGCAGTTCTTC CASSQRRLPSDNEQFF
TRBJ2-7 TRBV4-3 NA NA TGCGCCAGCAGCCAAGTGGCCGGGTTCGTATACGAGCAGTACTTC CASSQVAGFVYEQYF
TRBJ1-2 TRBV13 NA few TGTGCCAGCAGCTTGAGAGTGGGTACTAAGGTCTATGGCTACACCTTC CASSLRVGTKVYGYTF
TRBJ2-1 TRBV15 TRBD1 NA TGTGCCACCAGCAGAGGTACCGGGACAGGGTACTATGAGCAGTTCTTC CATSRGTGTGYYEQFF
TRBJ2-5 TRBV7-3 TRBD2 NA TGTGCCAGCAGCTTGGGGGGGACGCCTTCGGAGACCCAGTACTTC CASSLGGTPSETQYF
TRBJ1-4 TRBV27 TRBD1 NA TGTGCCAGCAGCCGACAGGGACAGCCTAATGAAAAACTGTTTTTT CASSRQGQPNEKLFF
TRBJ2-1 TRBV7-9 TRBD2 once TGTGCCAGCAGAACGGCTAGCGGGGGATACAATAAGCAGTTCTTC CASRTASGGYNKQFF
TRBJ2-7 TRBV29-1 NA few TGCAGCGTTGGGGCAGGCAGCTCCTACGAGCAGTACTTC CSVGAGSSYEQYF
TRBJ1-2 TRBV27 NA NA TGTGCCAGCAGTTTCCTACGGACTCTCGGCGCCCTTGGCTACACCTTC CASSFLRTLGALGYTF
TRBJ2-7 TRBV7-2 NA NA TGTGCCAGCAGCCTTAGTATTTCTCAGGGGTCCTACGAGCAGTACTTC CASSLSISQGSYEQYF
TRBJ2-2 TRBV29-1 NA NA TGCAGCGTTGAAGATAGAGGCAGCGGGGAGCTGTTTTTT CSVEDRGSGELFF
TRBJ2-1 TRBV20-1 TRBD1 few TGCAGTGCCAAAGGGCAGGGGGCTAAAAATGAGCAGTTCTTC CSAKGQGAKNEQFF
TRBJ1-2 TRBV10-3 NA few TGTGCCATCAGAAGGGACGGCACCTATGGCTACACCTTC CAIRRDGTYGYTF
TRBJ2-1 TRBV27 TRBD2 NA TGTGCCAGCAGGCATATGGGACTAGGACACCGACTCTCCTACAATGAGCAGTTCTTC CASRHMGLGHRLSYNEQFF
TRBJ2-1 TRBV7-2 TRBD2 NA TGTGCCAGCAGCTTAGTTCTAGCGGGGTCCATGAATGAGCAGTTCTTC CASSLVLAGSMNEQFF
TRBJ1-2 TRBV12-3/TRBV12-4 NA few TGTGCCAGCACCCTTGGGGCAGTTTCTAACTATGGCTACACCTTC CASTLGAVSNYGYTF
TRBJ2-1 TRBV12-3/TRBV12-4 NA few TGTGCCAGCAGTTTTGTCGGACACAATGAGCAGTTCTTC CASSFVGHNEQFF
TRBJ2-7 TRBV13 NA few TGTGCCAGCAGTGGCCGAGGGACACTGTTCCCCGAGCAGTACTTC CASSGRGTLFPEQYF
TRBJ1-4 TRBV4-1 NA NA TGCGCCAGCAGCCAAGAGGGGTTTAATGAAAAACTGTTTTTT CASSQEGFNEKLFF
TRBJ1-6 TRBV4-3 NA few TGCGCCGGCAGCCAAGATCCGCCGGGCGGGGGATATTCACCCCTCCACTTT CAGSQDPPGGGYSPLHF
TRBJ2-7 TRBV12-3/TRBV12-4 NA NA TGTGCCAGCATCTTCCAGGGAGCCCCGAGGGAGCAGTACTTC CASIFQGAPREQYF
TRBJ1-1 TRBV24-1 NA NA TGTGCCACCAGTGACACCTGGTACACTGAAGCTTTCTTT CATSDTWYTEAFF
TRBJ2-3 TRBV7-9 NA NA TGTGGCTCCGAGAGTACAGATACGCAGTATTTT CGSESTDTQYF
TRBJ1-1 TRBV12-3/TRBV12-4 TRBD1 few TGTGCCAGCAGTTTCGACAGGGGGCCGGACACTGAAGCTTTCTTT CASSFDRGPDTEAFF
TRBJ2-5 TRBV20-1 TRBD2 NA TGCAGTGCTTCTGCGACTAGCGGGGGGGAGACCCAGTACTTC CSASATSGGETQYF
TRBJ2-7 TRBV12-3/TRBV12-4 TRBD1 once TGTGCCAGCGCCCCAGCCCGGGACAGCTCCTACGAGCAGTACTTC CASAPARDSSYEQYF
TRBJ2-7 TRBV7-2 TRBD1 few TGTGCCAGCAGCTTATCCACCTCCGGGACAGGGGCTTACGAGCAGTACTTC CASSLSTSGTGAYEQYF
TRBJ1-2 TRBV18 NA NA TGTGCCAGCCCCCTCGACAGGAACTATGGCTACACCTTC CASPLDRNYGYTF
TRBJ2-5 TRBV18 NA few TGTGCCAGCTCACCAGATTCGTACCAAGAGACCCAGTACTTC CASSPDSYQETQYF
TRBJ2-7 TRBV20-1 NA few TGCAGTGCTAGCCACGATCTAAGCGGGACAGAGTCCTACGAGCAGTACTTC CSASHDLSGTESYEQYF
TRBJ2-4 TRBV5-1 TRBD1 NA TGCGCCAGCAGCTTGGCGGACAGGGATGAAAACATTCAGTACTTC CASSLADRDENIQYF
TRBJ2-1 TRBV7-2 NA NA TGTGCCAGCAGCTTAGTTTCGGGGGCGGGAAATGAGCAGTTCTTC CASSLVSGAGNEQFF
TRBJ2-4 TRBV20-1 NA many TGCAGTGCTAGCCGAGTACAGATTATAGACATTCAGTACTTC CSASRVQIIDIQYF
TRBJ1-2 TRBV4-3 TRBD1 NA TGCGCCAGCGGGGACAGGGCGCAGAACTATGGCTACACCTTC CASGDRAQNYGYTF
TRBJ2-5 TRBV7-3 NA NA TGTGCCAGCAGCATACGCTCTCGGGGAATCCCAGAGACCCAGTACTTC CASSIRSRGIPETQYF
TRBJ1-1 TRBV5-1 NA NA TGCGCCAGCAGCTCCTACCGGACAGACATGAACACTGAAGCTTTCTTT CASSSYRTDMNTEAFF
TRBJ1-5 TRBV28 NA NA TGTGCCAGCTCCCGCACAGGGTTTCAGCCCCAGCATTTT CASSRTGFQPQHF
TRBJ1-2 TRBV29-1 NA few TGCAGCGTTGACAGTTCGGGAACTAACTATGGCTACACCTTC CSVDSSGTNYGYTF
TRBJ1-1 TRBV15 NA NA TGTGCCACCAGCAGAGACAGGGCGAGCACTGAAGCTTTCTTT CATSRDRASTEAFF
TRBJ2-5 TRBV7-9 NA NA TGTGCCAGCAGCTTAGCGTTCCGTGGAGAGACCCAGTACTTC CASSLAFRGETQYF
TRBJ1-2 TRBV29-1 NA NA TGCAGCGTTGGACAGGCTCTTAACTATGGCTACACCTTC CSVGQALNYGYTF
TRBJ1-2 TRBV7-2 NA few TGTGCCAGCAGCTTGCCGACGTGGAGAGTCTATGGCTACACCTTC CASSLPTWRVYGYTF
TRBJ1-2 TRBV20-1 TRBD1 NA TGCAGTGCACCGACAGGGGTCGGCTACACCTTC CSAPTGVGYTF
TRBJ2-1 TRBV7-9 TRBD2 NA TGTGCCAGCAGCTTAGGAGAGCGCCTACAGCGGGGTGAGCAGTTCTTC CASSLGERLQRGEQFF
TRBJ2-3 TRBV11-2 TRBD2 NA TGTGCCAGCAGTCTGAGCGGGGGCCTACACACAGATACGCAGTATTTT CASSLSGGLHTDTQYF
TRBJ2-1 TRBV29-1 TRBD2 few TGCAGCACTCAAGCGGGGGTAAGCTCCTACAATGAGCAGTTCTTC CSTQAGVSSYNEQFF